This T cell receptor beta chain was profiled in a study of spatial heterogeneity in lung cancer. About the study: Compared with alpha-chain sequences, beta-chain sequences were consistently detected in greater numbers.

Germline CDR1 MDHEN, CDR2 SYDVKM. Deletions cut 3 bases from V and 0 bases from J, with 12 bases between. The CDR3 is made up of 15 amino acids. Every TCR cDNA molecule carried a tag that served as a unique molecular identifier. TCRdb re-called the 5' RACE reads through MiXCR, storing one row per CDR3 protein. The sample records 30,000 to 45,000 distinct CDR3 sequences, 4% to 6% being singletons. Many counts were recorded for this clonotype. Sample time point: sample taken at primary tumor resection. Whole RNA, which was extracted from tumor, nontumor lung tissue or frozen PBMC, was sequenced without any cell sorting. Samples were donated by 72 untreated early-stage non-small cell lung cancer patients.

This clonotype was obtained from a female donor with early-stage non-small cell lung cancer. The V and J genes are TRBV28 and TRBJ2-7; no reliable D call. The source was PBMCs, collected at surgery. Here the CDR3 reads CASSFPDGFSYEQYF. The CDR3 DNA follows: TGTGCCAGCAGTTTTCCGGACGGGTTCTCCTACGAGCAGTACTTC.